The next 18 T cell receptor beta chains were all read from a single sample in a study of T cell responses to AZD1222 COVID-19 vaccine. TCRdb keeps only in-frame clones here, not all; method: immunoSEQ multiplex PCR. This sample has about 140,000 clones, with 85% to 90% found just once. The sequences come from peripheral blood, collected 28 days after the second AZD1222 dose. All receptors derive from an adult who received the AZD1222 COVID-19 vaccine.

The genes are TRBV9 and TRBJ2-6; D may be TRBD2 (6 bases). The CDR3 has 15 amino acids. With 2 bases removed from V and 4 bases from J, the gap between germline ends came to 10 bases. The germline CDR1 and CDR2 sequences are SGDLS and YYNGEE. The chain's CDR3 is CASSVGTLGANVLTF. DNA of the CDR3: TGTGCCAGCAGCGTTGGGACTCTCGGGGCCAACGTCCTGACTTTC.

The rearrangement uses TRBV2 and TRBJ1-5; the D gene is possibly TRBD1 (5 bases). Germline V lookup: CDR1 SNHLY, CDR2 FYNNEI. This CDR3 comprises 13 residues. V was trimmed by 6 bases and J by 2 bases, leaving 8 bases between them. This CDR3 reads CASRRGGNQPQHF. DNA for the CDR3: TGTGCCAGCAGGCGGGGGGGCAATCAGCCCCAGCATTTT.

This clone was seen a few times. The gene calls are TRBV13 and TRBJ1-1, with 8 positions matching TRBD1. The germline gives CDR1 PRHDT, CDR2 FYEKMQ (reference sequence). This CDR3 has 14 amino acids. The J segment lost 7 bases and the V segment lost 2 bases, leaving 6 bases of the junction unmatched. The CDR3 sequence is CASSLQGASDEAFF. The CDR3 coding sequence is TGTGCCAGCAGCTTACAGGGGGCTTCGGATGAAGCTTTCTTT.

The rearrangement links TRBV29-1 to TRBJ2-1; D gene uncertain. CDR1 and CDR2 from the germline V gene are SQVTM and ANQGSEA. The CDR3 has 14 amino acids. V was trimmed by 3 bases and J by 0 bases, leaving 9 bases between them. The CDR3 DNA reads TGCAGCGTTGATGAGAGTAGCTCCTACAATGAGCAGTTCTTC. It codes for CSVDESSSYNEQFF.

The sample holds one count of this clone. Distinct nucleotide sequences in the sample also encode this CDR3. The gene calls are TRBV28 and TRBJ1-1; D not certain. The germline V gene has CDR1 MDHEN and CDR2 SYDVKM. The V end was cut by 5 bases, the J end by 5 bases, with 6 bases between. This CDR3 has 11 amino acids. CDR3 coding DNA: TGTGCCAGCAGTCGAGGGACTGAAGCTTTCTTT. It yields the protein CASSRGTEAFF.

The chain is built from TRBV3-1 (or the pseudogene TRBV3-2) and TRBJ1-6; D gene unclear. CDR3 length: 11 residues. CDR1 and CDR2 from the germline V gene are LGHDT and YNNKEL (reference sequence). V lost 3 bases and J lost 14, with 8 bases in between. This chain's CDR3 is CASSQGMTLHF. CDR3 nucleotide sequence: TGTGCCAGCAGCCAGGGCATGACCCTCCACTTT.

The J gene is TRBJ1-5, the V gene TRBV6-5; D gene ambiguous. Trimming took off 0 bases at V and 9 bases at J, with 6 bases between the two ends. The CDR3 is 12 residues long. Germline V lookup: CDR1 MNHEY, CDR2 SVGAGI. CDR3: CASSYSERPQHF. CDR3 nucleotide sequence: TGTGCCAGCAGTTACTCCGAGCGGCCCCAGCATTTT.

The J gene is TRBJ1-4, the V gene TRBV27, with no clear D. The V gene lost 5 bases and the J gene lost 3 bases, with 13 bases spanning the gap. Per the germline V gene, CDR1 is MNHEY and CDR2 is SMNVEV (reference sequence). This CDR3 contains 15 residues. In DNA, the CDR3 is TGTGCCAGCAGTCCGTTGATGGCAGCTAATGAAAAACTGTTTTTT. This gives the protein CASSPLMAANEKLFF.

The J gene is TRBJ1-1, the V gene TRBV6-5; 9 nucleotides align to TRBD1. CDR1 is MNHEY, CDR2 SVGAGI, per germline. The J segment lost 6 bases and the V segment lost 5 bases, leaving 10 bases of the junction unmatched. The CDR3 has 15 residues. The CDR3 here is CASSPLTGGKSEAFF. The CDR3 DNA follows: TGTGCCAGCAGTCCCCTCACAGGGGGCAAGTCTGAAGCTTTCTTT.

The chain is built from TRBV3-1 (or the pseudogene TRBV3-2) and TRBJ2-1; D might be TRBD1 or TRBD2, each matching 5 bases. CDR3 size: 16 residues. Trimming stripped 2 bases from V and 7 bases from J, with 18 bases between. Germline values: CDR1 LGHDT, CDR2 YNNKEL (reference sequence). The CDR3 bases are TGTGCCAGCAGCCAAATGGGTGGAGGTAAGGGGAATGAGCAGTTCTTC. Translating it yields CASSQMGGGKGNEQFF.

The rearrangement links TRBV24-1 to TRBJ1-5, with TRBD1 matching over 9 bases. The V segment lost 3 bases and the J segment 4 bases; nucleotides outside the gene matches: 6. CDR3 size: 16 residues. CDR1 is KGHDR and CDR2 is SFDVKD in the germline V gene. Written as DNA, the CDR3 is TGTGCCACCAGTGATCCCGGACAGGGGCCGAATCAGCCCCAGCATTTT. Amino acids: CATSDPGQGPNQPQHF.

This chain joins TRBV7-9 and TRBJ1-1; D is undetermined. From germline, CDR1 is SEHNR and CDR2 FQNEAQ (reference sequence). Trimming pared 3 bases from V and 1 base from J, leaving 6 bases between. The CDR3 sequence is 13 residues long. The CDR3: CASSLGRNTEAFF. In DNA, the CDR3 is TGTGCCAGCAGCTTGGGTCGGAACACTGAAGCTTTCTTT.

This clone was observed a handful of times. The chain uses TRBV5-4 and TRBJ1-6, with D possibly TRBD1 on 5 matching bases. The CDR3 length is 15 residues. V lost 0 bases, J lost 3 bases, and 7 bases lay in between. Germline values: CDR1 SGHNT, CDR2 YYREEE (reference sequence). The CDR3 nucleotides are TGTGCCAGCAGCTTGGAAGGACACTATAATTCACCCCTCCACTTT. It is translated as CASSLEGHYNSPLHF. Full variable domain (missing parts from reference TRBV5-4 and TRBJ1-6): ETGVTQSPTHLIKTRGQQVTLRCSSQSGHNTVSWYQQALGQGPQFIFQYYREEENGRGNFPPRFSGLQFPNYSSELNVNALELDDSALYLCASSLEGHYNSPLHFGNGTRLTVT.

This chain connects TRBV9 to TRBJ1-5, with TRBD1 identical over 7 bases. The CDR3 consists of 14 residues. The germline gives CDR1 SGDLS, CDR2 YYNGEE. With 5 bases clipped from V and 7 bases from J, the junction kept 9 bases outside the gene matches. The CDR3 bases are TGTGCCAGCAGTAGTATAGGGGGCCGGCAGCCCCAGCATTTT. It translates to CASSSIGGRQPQHF.

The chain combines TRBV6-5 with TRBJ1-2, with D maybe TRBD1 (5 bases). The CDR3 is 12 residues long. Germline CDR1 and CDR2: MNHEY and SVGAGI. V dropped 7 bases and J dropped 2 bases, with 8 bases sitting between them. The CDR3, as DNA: TGTGCCAGCACAGAGGGGAACTATGGCTACACCTTC. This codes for CASTEGNYGYTF.

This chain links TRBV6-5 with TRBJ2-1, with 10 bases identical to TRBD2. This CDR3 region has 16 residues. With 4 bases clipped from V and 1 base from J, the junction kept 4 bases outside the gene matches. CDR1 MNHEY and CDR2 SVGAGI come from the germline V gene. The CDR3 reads CASSSRTSGSYNEQFF. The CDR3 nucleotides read TGTGCCAGCAGTTCCAGGACTAGCGGTTCCTACAATGAGCAGTTCTTC.

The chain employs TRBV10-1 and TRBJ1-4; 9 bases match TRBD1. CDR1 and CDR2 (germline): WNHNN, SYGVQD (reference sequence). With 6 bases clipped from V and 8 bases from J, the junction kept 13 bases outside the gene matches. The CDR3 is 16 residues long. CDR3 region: CASRDRGPSEWEKLFF. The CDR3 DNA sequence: TGCGCCAGCAGGGACAGGGGCCCCTCGGAATGGGAAAAACTGTTTTTT.

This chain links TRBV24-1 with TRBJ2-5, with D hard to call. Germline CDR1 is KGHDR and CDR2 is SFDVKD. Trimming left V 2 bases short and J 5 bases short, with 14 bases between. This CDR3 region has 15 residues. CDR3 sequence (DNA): TGTGCCACCAGTGATTATAGTACGGTGGGGGAGACCCAGTACTTC. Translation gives CATSDYSTVGETQYF.